This passage covers 14 T cell receptor beta chains from one sample sequenced in a study of blood T cells in healthy people across ages. For the second PCR, which ran for roughly 7 to 11 cycles, a sample-barcoded 5' primer and a J-beta primer mix were used. TCRdb reanalysed the 5' RACE reads using MiXCR and keeps one entry per CDR3 protein. Here the sample spans 730,000 or so distinct CDR3 sequences, 40% to 45% being singletons. The sample taken for sequencing was blood. Receptors originate from a woman in her sixties in good health.

This clonotype turned up a few times. The rearrangement joins TRBV29-1 to TRBJ2-1; tentative D call: TRBD2 (5 bases). Germline V gene data show CDR1 as SQVTM and CDR2 as ANQGSEA. V was cut by 8 bases and J by 13 bases, with 18 bases left in between. This CDR3 has 11 residues. DNA for the CDR3: TGCAGCTCAAAGGCCGGGAAGACCCAGTTCTTC. Residues: CSSKAGKTQFF.

The sample holds a few counts of this clonotype. The chain is built from TRBV5-1 and TRBJ2-1; TRBD1 might be the D (6 bases). Germline V gene lookup returns CDR1 SGHRS and CDR2 YFSETQ. This CDR3 contains 16 residues. The V gene lost 4 bases and the J gene lost 1 base, with 15 bases spanning the gap. The CDR3 bases are TGCGCCAGCAGCCTAACCCAGGGGTTGTCCTACAATGAGCAGTTCTTC. Translated: CASSLTQGLSYNEQFF.

The chain couples TRBV6-5 to TRBJ2-7, with 11 bases aligning to TRBD2. Germline CDR1 and CDR2: MNHEY and SVGAGI. The CDR3 runs 13 residues. The V segment lost 5 bases and the J segment 6 bases; nucleotides outside the gene matches: 3. CDR3 sequence reads: CASSTGTSGEQYF. The CDR3 nucleotides read TGTGCCAGCAGTACCGGGACTAGCGGCGAGCAGTACTTC.

The J gene is TRBJ2-3, the V gene TRBV20-1; D uncertain. The CDR3 length is 13 residues. From germline, CDR1 is DFQATT and CDR2 SNEGSKA (reference sequence). V was pared by 3 bases and J by 3 bases, with 10 bases between. The CDR3: CSASPRITDTQYF. The CDR3 DNA reads as TGCAGTGCTAGCCCCAGAATTACAGATACGCAGTATTTT.

V and J are TRBV29-1 and TRBJ2-1; TRBD2 might be the D (5 bases). V shed 0 bases and J shed 10 bases, with 16 bases lying between them. The CDR3 is 14 amino acids. Germline CDR1 reads SQVTM; CDR2 reads ANQGSEA. CDR3 sequence (DNA): TGCAGCGTTGAAGACGACTATGGAAGCTACGAGCAGTTCTTC. Residues: CSVEDDYGSYEQFF.

The sample holds many counts of this clonotype. V is TRBV20-1 and J is TRBJ2-1; TRBD2 might be the D (6 bases). In germline, CDR1 is DFQATT, CDR2 SNEGSKA (reference sequence). This CDR3 spans 18 amino acids. Trimming left V 1 base short and J 10 bases short, with 29 bases between. CDR3 in amino acids: CSARVTSGRWGALGEQFF. DNA of the CDR3: TGCAGTGCTAGAGTAACGAGCGGGCGGTGGGGTGCCCTCGGGGAGCAGTTCTTC.

The J gene is TRBJ2-3, the V gene TRBV5-1, with 8 bases fitting TRBD2. J gave up 1 base and V 0 bases, and 7 bases lay outside the gene matches. The CDR3 is 17 residues long. CDR1 and CDR2 (germline): SGHRS, YFSETQ. CDR3: CASSLGVAGLRTDTQYF. CDR3 coding DNA: TGCGCCAGCAGCTTGGGGGTAGCGGGACTTCGCACAGATACGCAGTATTTT.

The chain has TRBV20-1 and TRBJ2-5, with 8 bases that match TRBD2. Matching the DNA end better, TRBJ2-1 makes the J call doubtful. Germline V CDR1 and CDR2: DFQATT, SNEGSKA (reference sequence). The CDR3 covers 13 residues. The CDR3 reads CSATRTSRETQFF. CDR3 in DNA: TGCAGTGCTACCAGGACTAGCAGAGAGACCCAGTTCTTC.

With respect to this clonotype: One end of the junction is discordant with germline, which a read error may explain. The CDR3 nucleotides read TGCGCCAGCAGCCCCGGGACTAGCGGATACCAAGAGGCCCAGTACTTC. Protein product: CASSPGTSGYQEAQYF. This rearrangement joins TRBV4-3 to TRBJ2-5; TRBD2 aligns across 11 bases. This CDR3 contains 16 residues. Per the germline V gene, CDR1 is LGHNA and CDR2 is YSLEER.

This clonotype showed up just a few times. J is TRBJ1-2 and V is TRBV7-2, with D hard to call. CDR3 length equals 13 residues. V dropped 5 bases and J dropped 7 bases, with 14 bases sitting between them. Germline CDR1 and CDR2: SGHTA and FQGNSA. Here the CDR3 reads CASSIDGLGGYTF. Here the CDR3 DNA reads TGTGCCAGCAGCATCGACGGTCTCGGTGGCTACACCTTC.

This clonotype has just one count. The chain joins TRBV7-6 to TRBJ2-1, with D possibly called TRBD1 or TRBD2 (5 bases each). The DNA end is more similar to TRBJ2-7, so the J call may be wrong. Germline V gene lookup returns CDR1 SGHVS and CDR2 FNYEAQ. There are 16 residues in the CDR3. In DNA, the CDR3 is TGTGCCAGCAGCTTACGTGGGGACCCGCGCTACAATGAGCAGTACTTC. It is translated as CASSLRGDPRYNEQYF.

The chain links TRBV7-9 to TRBJ1-1; the D is unclear. V was trimmed by 5 bases and J by 0 bases, leaving 7 bases between them. Per the germline V gene, CDR1 is SEHNR and CDR2 is FQNEAQ (reference sequence). This CDR3 is 13 amino acids long. DNA of the CDR3: TGTGCCAGCAGCCTCCAAATGAACACTGAAGCTTTCTTT. It encodes CASSLQMNTEAFF.

This chain joins TRBV5-5 and TRBJ2-3, with D perhaps TRBD1 (6 bases). Trimming removed 0 bases at V and 1 base at J, with 9 bases between. The germline V gene encodes CDR1 SGHKS and CDR2 YYEKEE (reference sequence). This CDR3 comprises 15 residues. The DNA of the CDR3 is TGTGCCAGCAGCTTGGTTACAGGGCGCACAGATACGCAGTATTTT. Its translation: CASSLVTGRTDTQYF.

The rearrangement uses TRBV15 and TRBJ2-7; tentatively, D is TRBD1 (6 bases). Germline V gene sequence: CDR1 LNHNV, CDR2 YYDKDF (reference sequence). V lost 0 bases and J 3 bases, leaving 9 bases between the germline ends. CDR3 size: 14 residues. The CDR3 nucleotides are TGTGCCACCAGCAGAGATGTAGGGGGCTACGAGCAGTACTTC. Translated, it gives CATSRDVGGYEQYF.